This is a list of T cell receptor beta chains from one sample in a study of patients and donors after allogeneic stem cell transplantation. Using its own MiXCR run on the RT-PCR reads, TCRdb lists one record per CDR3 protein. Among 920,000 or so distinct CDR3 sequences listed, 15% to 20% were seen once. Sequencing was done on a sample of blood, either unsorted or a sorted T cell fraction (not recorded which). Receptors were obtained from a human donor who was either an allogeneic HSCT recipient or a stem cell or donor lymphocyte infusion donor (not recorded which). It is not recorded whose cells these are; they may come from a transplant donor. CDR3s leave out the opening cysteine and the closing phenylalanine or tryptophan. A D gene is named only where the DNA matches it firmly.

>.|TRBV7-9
ASSLRTGSPGELF
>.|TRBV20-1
SARVPGRVGQPQH
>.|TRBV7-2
ASSRDGGTGELF
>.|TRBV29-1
SATAPSGYEQY
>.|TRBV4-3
ASSQDPGGNTEAF
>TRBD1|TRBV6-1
ASSPGTGTNYEQY
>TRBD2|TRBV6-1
ASSKTSDTGETQY
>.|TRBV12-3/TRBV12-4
ASSLAGQHLTDTQY
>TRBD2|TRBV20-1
SARGAGGPLEQY
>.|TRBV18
ASSPRGAGANVLT
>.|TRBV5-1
ASSLNRAGEKLF
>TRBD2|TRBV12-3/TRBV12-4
ASRVASGGAQY
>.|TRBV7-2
ASSPNRRQWD
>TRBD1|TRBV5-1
ASSPKRQGAEPQH
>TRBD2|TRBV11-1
ASSLGPGLAGSSYNEQF
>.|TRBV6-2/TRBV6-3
ASIQNFEQY
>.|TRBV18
ASSPSVAGELF
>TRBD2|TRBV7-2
ASSPGASGGETQY
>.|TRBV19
ASSPSSTGRNQPQH
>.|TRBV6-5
ASSYPAQGRGTEAF
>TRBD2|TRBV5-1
ASSMWTSGRVADTQY
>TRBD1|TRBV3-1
ASSQDTGRGPAKNIQY
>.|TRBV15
ATSRRGSNEQF
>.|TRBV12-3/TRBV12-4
ASSFPGRPQH
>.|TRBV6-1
ASSGGRSTEAF
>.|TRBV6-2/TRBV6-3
ASRSFAAVGYGYT
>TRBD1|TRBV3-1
ASSHPTGGKRNTEAF
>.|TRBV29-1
SVEGAGLHGYT
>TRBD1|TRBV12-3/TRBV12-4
ASSHKIGTAFNQPQH
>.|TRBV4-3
ASSQVGTALSYEQY
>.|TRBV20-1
SVQAPNQPQH
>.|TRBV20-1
SASGADGGETQY
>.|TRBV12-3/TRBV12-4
ASSLKGNHEQF
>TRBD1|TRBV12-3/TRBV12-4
ASSLRGRTGLSGYT
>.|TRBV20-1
SASSDGGRDNEQF
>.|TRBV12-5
ASGLVREAGYT
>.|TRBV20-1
STRKGGGSSYNEQF
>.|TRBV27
ASSKGLSGFNYGYT
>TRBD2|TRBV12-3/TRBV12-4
ASSWGLAGDEQF
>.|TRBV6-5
ASSYSGAYEQY
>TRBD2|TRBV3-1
ASSQLTSGDTQY